Detailed here is one T cell receptor beta chain. This sample is drawn from a study of blood T cell repertoires in COVID-19. Study background: Samples representing acute and convalescent COVID-19 were sourced from the United States, Italy and Spain. The cDNA or gDNA used as material had been derived from T cells, B-cell-depleted T cells, or PBMCs.

The CDR3 runs to 16 residues. V dropped 1 base and J dropped 6; count of bases not matched to a gene: 11. Germline V gene lookup returns CDR1 LNHNV and CDR2 YYDKDF (reference sequence). This study enrolled people aged roughly 18 to 89 from around 25 US geographic areas. This table comes from immunoSEQ multiplex PCR, and its TCRdb copy is limited to in-frame clones, with some not included. The sample records about 320,000 clones, more than 85% being singletons. The sample consisted of PBMCs or T cells enriched from blood (not recorded which). The chain uses TRBV15 and TRBJ1-2; 7 positions match TRBD1. This clonotype was obtained from a woman aged 25 to 39 who had been exposed to COVID-19. The CDR3 sequence: CATSRAPGTDGDGYTF. The CDR3, as DNA: TGTGCCACCAGCAGAGCCCCCGGGACAGACGGGGATGGCTACACCTTC.